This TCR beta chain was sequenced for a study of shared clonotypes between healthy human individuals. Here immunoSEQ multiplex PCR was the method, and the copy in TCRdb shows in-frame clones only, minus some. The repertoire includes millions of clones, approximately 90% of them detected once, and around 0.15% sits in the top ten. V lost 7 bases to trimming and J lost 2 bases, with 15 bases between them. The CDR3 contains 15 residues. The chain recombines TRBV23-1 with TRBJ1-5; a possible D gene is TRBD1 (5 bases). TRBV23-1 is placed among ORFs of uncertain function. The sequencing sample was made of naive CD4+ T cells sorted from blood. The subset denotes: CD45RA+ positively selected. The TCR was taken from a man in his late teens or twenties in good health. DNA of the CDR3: TGCGCCAGCACCGGGGACCGCTGGGGCAATCAGCCCCAGCATTTT. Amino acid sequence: CASTGDRWGNQPQHF.